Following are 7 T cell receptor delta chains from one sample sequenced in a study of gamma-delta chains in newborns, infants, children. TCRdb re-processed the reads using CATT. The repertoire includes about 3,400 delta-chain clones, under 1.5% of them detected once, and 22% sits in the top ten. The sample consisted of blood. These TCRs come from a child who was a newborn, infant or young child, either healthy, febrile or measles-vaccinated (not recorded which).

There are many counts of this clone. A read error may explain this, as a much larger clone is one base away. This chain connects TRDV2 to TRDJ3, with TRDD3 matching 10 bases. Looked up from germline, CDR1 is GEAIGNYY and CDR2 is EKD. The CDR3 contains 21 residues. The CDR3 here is CARDTPSGGYGVSWDTRQMFF. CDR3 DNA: TGTGCCCGTGACACCCCGTCCGGGGGATACGGGGTCTCCTGGGACACCCGACAGATGTTTTTC.

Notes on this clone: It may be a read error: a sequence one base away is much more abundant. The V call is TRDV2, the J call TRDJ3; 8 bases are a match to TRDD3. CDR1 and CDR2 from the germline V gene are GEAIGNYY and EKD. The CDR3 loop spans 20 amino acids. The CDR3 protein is CACDTGPNWGPSWGTRQMFF. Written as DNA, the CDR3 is TGTGCCTGTGACACCGGGCCAAACTGGGGGCCCTCCTGGGGCACCCGACAGATGTTTTTC.

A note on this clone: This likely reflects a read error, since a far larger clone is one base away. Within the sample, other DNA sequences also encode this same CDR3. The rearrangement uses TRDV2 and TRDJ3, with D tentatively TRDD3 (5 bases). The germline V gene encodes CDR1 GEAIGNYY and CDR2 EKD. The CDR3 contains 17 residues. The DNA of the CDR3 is TGTGCATGTGACACCGGATGGGGCTCCTGGGACACCCGACAGATGTTTTTC. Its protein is CACDTGWGSWDTRQMFF.

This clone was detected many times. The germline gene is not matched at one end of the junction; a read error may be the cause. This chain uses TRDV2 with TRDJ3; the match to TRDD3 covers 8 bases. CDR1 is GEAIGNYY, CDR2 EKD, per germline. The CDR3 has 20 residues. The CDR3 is CACDILGASFSSWDTRQMFF. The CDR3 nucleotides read TGTGCCTGTGACATACTGGGGGCCTCCTTCAGCTCCTGGGACACCCGCCAGATGTTTTTC.

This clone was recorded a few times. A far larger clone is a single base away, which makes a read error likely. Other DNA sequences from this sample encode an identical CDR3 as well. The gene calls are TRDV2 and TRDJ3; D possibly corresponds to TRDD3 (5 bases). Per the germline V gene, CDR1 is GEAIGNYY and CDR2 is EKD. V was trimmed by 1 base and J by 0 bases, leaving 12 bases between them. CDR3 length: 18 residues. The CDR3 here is CACDTVGDTSWDTRQMFF. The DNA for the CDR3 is TGTGCCTGTGACACTGTAGGGGACACCTCCTGGGACACCCGACAGATGTTTTTC.

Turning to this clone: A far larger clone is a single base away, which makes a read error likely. The CDR3 DNA follows: TGTGCCTGTGACCTTCCACTGGGGGATACAGCACAACTCTTCTTT. Protein product: CACDLPLGDTAQLFF. The chain links TRDV2 to TRDJ2; 10 bases map to TRDD3. Germline CDR1 and CDR2: GEAIGNYY and EKD. The CDR3 contains 15 residues. The J segment lost 5 bases and the V segment lost 3 bases, leaving 5 bases of the junction unmatched.

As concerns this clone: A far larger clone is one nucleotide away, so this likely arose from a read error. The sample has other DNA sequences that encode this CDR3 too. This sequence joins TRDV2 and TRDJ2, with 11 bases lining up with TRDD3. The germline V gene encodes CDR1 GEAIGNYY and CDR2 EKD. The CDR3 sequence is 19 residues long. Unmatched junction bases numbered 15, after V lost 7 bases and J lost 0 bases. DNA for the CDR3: TGTGCCTGCGATAGACTGGGGGATAAGGACCCAGCTTTGACAGCACAACTCTTCTTT. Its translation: CACDRLGDKDPALTAQLFF.